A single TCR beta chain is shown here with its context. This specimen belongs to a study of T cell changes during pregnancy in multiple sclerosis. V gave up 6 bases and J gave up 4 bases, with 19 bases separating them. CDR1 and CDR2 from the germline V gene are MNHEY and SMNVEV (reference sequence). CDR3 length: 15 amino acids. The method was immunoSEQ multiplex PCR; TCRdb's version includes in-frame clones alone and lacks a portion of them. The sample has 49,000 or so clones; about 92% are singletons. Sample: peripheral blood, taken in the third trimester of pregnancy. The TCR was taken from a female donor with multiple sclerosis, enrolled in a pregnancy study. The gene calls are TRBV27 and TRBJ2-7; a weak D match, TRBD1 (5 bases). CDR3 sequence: CASSAGDSLPYEQYF. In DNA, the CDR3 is TGTGCCAGCAGCGCTGGAGACAGCCTACCGTACGAGCAGTACTTC.